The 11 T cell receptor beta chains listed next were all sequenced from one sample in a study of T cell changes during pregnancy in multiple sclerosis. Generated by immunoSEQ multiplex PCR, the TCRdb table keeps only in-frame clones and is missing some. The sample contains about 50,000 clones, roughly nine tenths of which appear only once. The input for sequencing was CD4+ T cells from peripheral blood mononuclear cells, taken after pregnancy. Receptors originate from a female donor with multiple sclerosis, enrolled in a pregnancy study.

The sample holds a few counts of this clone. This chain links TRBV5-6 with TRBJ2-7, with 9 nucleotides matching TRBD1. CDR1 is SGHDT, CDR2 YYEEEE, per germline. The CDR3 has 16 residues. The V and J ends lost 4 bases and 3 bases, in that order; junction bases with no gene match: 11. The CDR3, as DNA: TGTGCCAGCAGCCTACCTGGGACAGGGAAAGACTACGAGCAGTACTTC. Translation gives CASSLPGTGKDYEQYF. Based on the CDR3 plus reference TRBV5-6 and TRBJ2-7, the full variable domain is DAGVTQSPTHLIKTRGQQVTLRCSPKSGHDTVSWYQQALGQGPQFIFQYYEEEERQRGNFPDRFSGHQFPNYSSELNVNALLLGDSALYLCASSLPGTGKDYEQYFGPGTRLTVT.

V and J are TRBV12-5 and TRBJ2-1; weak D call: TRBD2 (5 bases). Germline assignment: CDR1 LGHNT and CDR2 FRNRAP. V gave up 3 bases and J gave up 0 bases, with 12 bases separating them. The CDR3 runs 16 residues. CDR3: CASGFRAASSYNEQFF. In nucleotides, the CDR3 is TGTGCTAGTGGTTTTAGAGCGGCCAGCTCCTACAATGAGCAGTTCTTC.

The CDR3 region has the DNA TGTGCCAGCAGCTTTTTCGGACTCTTAGCCGAGCAGTTCTTC. This sequence encodes CASSFFGLLAEQFF. The J gene is TRBJ2-1, the V gene TRBV7-2; a possible D gene is TRBD2 (5 bases). V was clipped by 3 bases and J by 10 bases, with 16 bases between them. The germline gives CDR1 SGHTA, CDR2 FQGNSA. The CDR3 is 14 residues long.

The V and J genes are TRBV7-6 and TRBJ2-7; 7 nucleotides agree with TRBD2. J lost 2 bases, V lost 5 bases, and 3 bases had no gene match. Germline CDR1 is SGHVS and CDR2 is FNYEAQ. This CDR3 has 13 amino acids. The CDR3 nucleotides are TGTGCCAGCAGCCGGACTAGAGCCTACGAGCAGTACTTC. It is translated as CASSRTRAYEQYF.

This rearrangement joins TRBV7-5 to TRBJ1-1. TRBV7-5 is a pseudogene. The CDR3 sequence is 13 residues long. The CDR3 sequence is CVRSFVGGTEAFF. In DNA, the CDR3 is TGTGTCAGAAGCTTCGTGGGGGGCACTGAAGCTTTCTTT.

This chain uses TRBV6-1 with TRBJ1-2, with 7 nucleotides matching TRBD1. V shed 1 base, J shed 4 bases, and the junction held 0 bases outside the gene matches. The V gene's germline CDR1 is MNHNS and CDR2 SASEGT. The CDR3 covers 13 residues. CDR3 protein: CASSEDRGYGYTF. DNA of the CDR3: TGTGCCAGCAGTGAAGACAGGGGCTATGGCTACACCTTC.

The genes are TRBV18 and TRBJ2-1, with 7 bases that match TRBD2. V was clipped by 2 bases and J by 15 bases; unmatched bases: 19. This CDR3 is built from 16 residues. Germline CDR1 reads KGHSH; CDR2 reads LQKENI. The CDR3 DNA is TGTGCCAGCTCACCAGAAATGGTTGGGAGGGCCAGTGGACTGTTCTTC. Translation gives CASSPEMVGRASGLFF.

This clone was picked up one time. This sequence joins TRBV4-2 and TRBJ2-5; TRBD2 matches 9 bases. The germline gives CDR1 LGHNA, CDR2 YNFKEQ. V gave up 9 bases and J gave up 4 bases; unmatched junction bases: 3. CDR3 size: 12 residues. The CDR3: CASSGRGETQYF. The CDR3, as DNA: TGTGCCAGTAGCGGGAGAGGAGAGACCCAGTACTTC.

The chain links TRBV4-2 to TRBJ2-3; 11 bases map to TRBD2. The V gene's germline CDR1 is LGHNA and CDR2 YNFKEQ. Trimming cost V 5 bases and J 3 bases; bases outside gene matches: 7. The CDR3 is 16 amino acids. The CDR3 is CASSSTSGSGTDTQYF. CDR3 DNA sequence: TGTGCCAGCAGCTCCACTAGCGGGAGTGGGACAGATACGCAGTATTTT.

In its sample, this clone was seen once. The CDR3 DNA is TGCGCCAGCAGCTTGCAAGGGGGCACAGATACGCAGTATTTT. Translating it yields CASSLQGGTDTQYF. This chain links TRBV5-1 with TRBJ2-3, with a tentative D call TRBD1 (5 bases). CDR1 is SGHRS and CDR2 is YFSETQ in the germline V gene. V shed 1 base and J shed 1 base, with 7 bases lying between them. The CDR3 totals 14 residues.

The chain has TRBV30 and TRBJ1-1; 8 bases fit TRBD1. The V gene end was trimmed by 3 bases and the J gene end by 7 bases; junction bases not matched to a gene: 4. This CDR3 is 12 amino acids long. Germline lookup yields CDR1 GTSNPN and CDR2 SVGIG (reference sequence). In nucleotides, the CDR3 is TGTGCCTGGAGAGCAGGGGGCTATGAAGCTTTCTTT. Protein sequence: CAWRAGGYEAFF.